A selection of T cell receptor beta chains follows, all from one sample in a study of response to subunit inactivated influenza vaccine. TCRdb used MiXCR to reprocess the RT-PCR reads, holding one entry per CDR3 protein. The table lists approximately 480,000 distinct CDR3 sequences, approximately 11% of them singletons, with 12% in the top ten. Here the sequenced sample was PBMCs from blood, taken 45 days after vaccination. The receptor set was obtained from a man aged 45-65 years who received an inactivated influenza vaccine. Each CDR3 is given with its conserved first and last residue. D genes are given only for firm matches. The listing skips clone size in some rows; elsewhere it reads once, few, many or a size class.

many	TRBJ2-2	TRBV2	TRBD1	CASKRQGDTGELFF	TGTGCCAGCAAAAGACAGGGTGACACCGGGGAGCTGTTTTTT
few	TRBJ2-3	TRBV4-3	-	CASSQDKAYTQYF	TGCGCCAGCAGCCAAGATAAGGCATATACGCAGTATTTT
many	TRBJ2-1	TRBV5-5	-	CASSYLNGRGNNEQFF	TGTGCCAGCAGCTACCTAAATGGGCGAGGAAACAATGAGCAGTTCTTC
-	TRBJ2-7	TRBV6-2/TRBV6-3	-	CASSYLGVTEQYF	TGTGCCAGCAGTTACTTAGGGGTTACCGAGCAGTACTTC
few	TRBJ1-4	TRBV2	TRBD1	CASSEWDRGSEKLFF	TGTGCCAGCAGTGAATGGGACAGGGGATCGGAAAAACTGTTTTTT
few	TRBJ2-1	TRBV20-1	TRBD2	CSAQTGLAGAFSYNEQFF	TGCAGTGCTCAAACAGGGCTAGCGGGAGCCTTCTCCTACAATGAGCAGTTCTTC
few	TRBJ2-3	TRBV3-1	-	CASSLQSSDTQYF	TGTGCCAGCAGCCTTCAATCATCAGATACGCAGTATTTT
-	TRBJ2-7	TRBV2	-	CASSANLSPFGSYEQYF	TGTGCCAGCAGCGCCAACCTAAGCCCCTTTGGCTCCTACGAGCAGTACTTC
-	TRBJ2-1	TRBV30	-	CAWEYGGGHNEQFF	TGTGCCTGGGAGTATGGAGGCGGGCACAATGAGCAGTTCTTC
-	TRBJ2-7	TRBV28	-	CASSFPTPRDLYEQYF	TGTGCCAGCAGTTTTCCTACACCTCGGGACCTCTACGAGCAGTACTTC
-	TRBJ1-6	TRBV4-3	-	CASSQDSGRSLNSPLHF	TGCGCCAGCAGCCAAGACTCGGGCAGAAGTCTGAATTCACCCCTCCACTTT
many	TRBJ2-1	TRBV5-1	-	CASSIGHNGVYNEQFF	TGCGCCAGCAGCATTGGACACAATGGGGTGTACAATGAGCAGTTCTTC
-	TRBJ2-5	TRBV18	-	CASSPPEFSRQETQYF	TGTGCCAGCTCACCACCGGAATTTTCTCGGCAAGAGACCCAGTACTTC
few	TRBJ2-3	TRBV10-3	-	CAITRNPRTDTQYF	TGTGCCATCACGAGGAACCCACGCACAGATACGCAGTATTTT
few	TRBJ1-1	TRBV5-1	-	CASSGGTVNTEAFF	TGCGCCAGCAGCGGAGGAACAGTTAACACTGAAGCTTTCTTT
-	TRBJ2-7	TRBV10-3	-	CAISDTAEQYF	TGTGCCATCAGTGATACTGCAGAGCAGTACTTC
few	TRBJ2-3	TRBV7-6	-	CASSRTPHPNRLASTDTQYF	TGTGCCAGCAGCCGGACCCCACACCCGAATCGACTGGCTAGCACAGATACGCAGTATTTT
-	TRBJ2-1	TRBV19	-	CASSIGGIQYNEQFF	TGTGCCAGTAGTATAGGAGGGATCCAGTACAATGAGCAGTTCTTC
few	TRBJ2-2	TRBV6-1	-	CASRTGLRGAGELFF	TGTGCCAGCAGAACAGGGCTTCGGGGTGCCGGGGAGCTGTTTTTT
many	TRBJ2-2	TRBV7-3	-	CASSLTGGSAAGELFF	TGTGCCAGCAGCTTAACGGGGGGTAGCGCAGCCGGGGAGCTGTTTTTT
few	TRBJ2-2	TRBV12-3/TRBV12-4	-	CASSLQVQGIAGELFF	TGTGCCAGCAGTTTACAGGTCCAAGGGATAGCCGGGGAGCTGTTTTTT
few	TRBJ2-7	TRBV7-9	-	CASSLEGREYEQYF	TGTGCCAGCAGCTTAGAGGGCAGAGAGTACGAGCAGTACTTC
few	TRBJ2-5	TRBV29-1	TRBD1	CSVRGGRRETQYF	TGCAGCGTTCGAGGGGGCCGGCGGGAGACCCAGTACTTC
few	TRBJ2-7	TRBV2	-	CASSDRTETSYEQYF	TGTGCCAGCAGTGACCGGACAGAGACATCCTACGAGCAGTACTTC
few	TRBJ2-1	TRBV6-2/TRBV6-3	-	CASSYLDGSYNEQFF	TGTGCCAGCAGTTACCTAGACGGGAGCTACAATGAGCAGTTCTTC
-	TRBJ2-5	TRBV4-1	-	CASSRIALGIPKYF	TGCGCCAGCAGCCGGATCGCCCTGGGCATCCCCAAGTACTTC
many	TRBJ2-3	TRBV5-1	TRBD1	CASSLPGQSTDTQYF	TGCGCCAGCAGCTTACCGGGACAGAGCACAGATACGCAGTATTTT
few	TRBJ1-5	TRBV3-1	-	CASSQGLGDQPQHF	TGTGCCAGCAGCCAGGGCCTAGGGGATCAGCCCCAGCATTTT
many	TRBJ1-2	TRBV12-3/TRBV12-4	-	CASSQFIGGYTF	TGTGCCAGCAGTCAGTTTATTGGTGGCTACACCTTC
few	TRBJ1-5	TRBV2	-	CASSEQGSRNQPQHF	TGTGCCAGCAGTGAACAGGGATCGCGCAATCAGCCCCAGCATTTT
many	TRBJ2-1	TRBV29-1	-	CSVGQYNEQFF	TGCAGCGTTGGCCAGTACAATGAGCAGTTCTTC
-	TRBJ2-3	TRBV28	TRBD2	CASSKRGRTDTQYF	TGTGCCAGCAGTAAGCGGGGGCGCACAGATACGCAGTATTTT
-	TRBJ1-5	TRBV7-3	-	CASATGSNQPQHF	TGTGCCAGTGCCACCGGTAGCAATCAGCCCCAGCATTTT
many	TRBJ1-2	TRBV12-3/TRBV12-4	TRBD1	CASNGQGIGYGYTF	TGTGCCAGCAATGGACAGGGGATCGGCTATGGCTACACCTTC
-	TRBJ2-7	TRBV7-9	TRBD2	CASSVAGEGYEQYF	TGTGCCAGCAGCGTAGCGGGAGAGGGATACGAGCAGTACTTC
few	TRBJ2-5	TRBV12-3/TRBV12-4	-	CASSHLRGCGETQYF	TGTGCCAGCAGCCACCTTCGGGGTTGTGGGGAGACCCAGTACTTC
-	TRBJ2-1	TRBV10-3	TRBD2	CAISEVTSGRYNEQFF	TGTGCCATCAGTGAGGTAACTAGCGGGAGGTACAATGAGCAGTTCTTC
many	TRBJ2-7	TRBV5-1	-	CASSLGPARDFTYEQYF	TGCGCCAGCAGCTTGGGACCGGCTAGGGACTTCACCTACGAGCAGTACTTC
-	TRBJ1-4	TRBV28	TRBD1	CATDRATNEKLFF	TGTGCCACCGACAGGGCCACTAATGAAAAACTGTTTTTT
few	TRBJ2-7	TRBV29-1	TRBD2	CSVEIGGGYDEQYF	TGCAGCGTTGAAATCGGGGGGGGTTATGACGAGCAGTACTTC
-	TRBJ1-2	TRBV20-1	-	CSARRRHYGYTF	TGCAGTGCTAGAAGACGTCACTATGGCTACACCTTC
many	TRBJ1-1	TRBV12-3/TRBV12-4	-	CASSFGPGESAEAFF	TGTGCCAGCAGTTTCGGGCCTGGGGAGTCCGCTGAAGCTTTCTTT
few	TRBJ2-4	TRBV5-1	-	CASSFFGDNIQYF	TGCGCCAGCAGCTTTTTCGGGGACAACATTCAGTACTTC
many	TRBJ1-2	TRBV12-3/TRBV12-4	-	CASSAKRTAYYGYTF	TGTGCCAGCAGCGCGAAGCGTACAGCATACTATGGCTACACCTTC
-	TRBJ1-5	TRBV21-1	-	CASSTNLRIDSNQPQHF	TGTGCCAGCAGCACCAACCTAAGGATCGATAGCAATCAGCCCCAGCATTTT
few	TRBJ1-2	TRBV20-1	-	CSARGGAGQHYGYTF	TGCAGTGCTAGGGGAGGAGCCGGACAGCACTATGGCTACACCTTC
once	TRBJ2-7	TRBV19	-	CASRDVLNEQYF	TGTGCCAGTCGGGACGTGCTAAACGAGCAGTACTTC
few	TRBJ2-7	TRBV13	TRBD1	CASSLGGQGFSYEQYF	TGTGCCAGCAGCTTAGGTGGACAGGGGTTCTCCTACGAGCAGTACTTC
many	TRBJ2-3	TRBV7-2	-	CASSLLGRDTQYF	TGTGCCAGCAGCTTACTTGGACGAGATACGCAGTATTTT
few	TRBJ2-6	TRBV5-6	-	CASSFWSGTGANVLTF	TGTGCCAGCAGCTTTTGGTCAGGGACTGGGGCCAACGTCCTGACTTTC
-	TRBJ2-7	TRBV5-1	-	CASSLGNAFYEQYF	TGCGCCAGCAGCTTGGGGAATGCGTTCTACGAGCAGTACTTC